This is a list of T cell receptor beta chains from one sample in a study of T cell responses to AZD1222 COVID-19 vaccine. Using immunoSEQ multiplex PCR, the repertoire was profiled, and TCRdb retains in-frame clones only, with some absent. The sample lists about 140,000 clones; approximately 93% were seen once. The sample was peripheral blood, taken on day 0 of MenACWY control vaccination. These receptors all stem from an adult in good health. Both conserved end residues are part of each CDR3.

J | V | CDR3
TRBJ2-5 | TRBV11-2 | CASRASSGRAQYPETQYF
TRBJ2-1 | TRBV25-1 | CASSSMSSGSFNNEQFF
TRBJ2-7 | TRBV5-1 | CASSLGLLSYEQYF
TRBJ1-5 | TRBV25-1 | CASSATSGPQHF
TRBJ1-5 | TRBV5-4 | CASSSHSSQWILYSNQPQHF
TRBJ2-3 | TRBV9 | CASSLGTSGGAGTMYF
TRBJ2-1 | TRBV18 | CASSPGSGALPNEQFF
TRBJ2-6 | TRBV11-3 | CASSFGRTARGANVLTF
TRBJ2-7 | TRBV27 | CASSLWAREEQYF
TRBJ1-5 | TRBV3-1/TRBV3-2 | CASSQGPYQPQHF
TRBJ1-5 | TRBV23-1 | CASSQSGQPSNQPQHF